These 15 T cell receptor beta chains came from one sample sequenced in a study of T cells after yellow fever vaccination. TCRdb reprocessed the 5' RACE reads via MiXCR and lists one record per CDR3 protein. Found here are roughly 300,000 distinct CDR3 sequences, approximately 8% of them singletons; the top ten hold around 17%. This sample comprised PBMCs, obtained about 49 days after the first yellow fever vaccination. These receptor sequences come from a man between 18 and 29 years old who received the YFV17D yellow fever vaccine.

This clonotype was counted between two and nine times. The CDR3 DNA is TGTGCCAGCAGTCATAGGGACGGCCAGGGGGGAGTTGTAGATACGCAGTATTTT. It specifies CASSHRDGQGGVVDTQYF. The rearrangement links TRBV7-8 to TRBJ2-3; D is perhaps TRBD1 (7 bases). There are 18 residues in the CDR3. The V gene's germline CDR1 is SGHVS and CDR2 FQNEAQ. The V end was cut by 6 bases, the J end by 5 bases, with 27 bases between.

The chain carries TRBV19 and TRBJ2-7, with unresolved D. Germline values: CDR1 LNHDA, CDR2 SQIVND (reference sequence). Deletions cut 6 bases from V and 0 bases from J, with 15 bases between. The CDR3 consists of 15 residues. CDR3 sequence (DNA): TGTGCCAGTAGCCCTAGTGGCGTACTCTCCTACGAGCAGTACTTC. Protein product: CASSPSGVLSYEQYF. The variable domain in full, completed from reference TRBV19 and TRBJ2-7, reads DGGITQSPKYLFRKEGQNVTLSCEQNLNHDAMYWYRQDPGQGLRLIYYSQIVNDFQKGDIAEGYSVSREKKESFPLTVTSAQKNPTAFYLCASSPSGVLSYEQYFGPGTRLTVT.

The chain couples TRBV7-9 to TRBJ2-5; D is possibly TRBD1 (5 bases). Germline V gene sequence: CDR1 SEHNR, CDR2 FQNEAQ (reference sequence). This CDR3 contains 14 residues. Trimming took 5 bases from V and 0 from J, leaving 10 bases between them. The CDR3 region is CASSLRQNQETQYF. CDR3 coding DNA: TGTGCCAGCAGCCTTCGACAGAACCAAGAGACCCAGTACTTC.

This clonotype has a handful of counts. The chain carries TRBV7-2 and TRBJ1-5; D perhaps matches TRBD1 (5 bases). Germline V gene data show CDR1 as SGHTA and CDR2 as FQGNSA. Trimming stripped 3 bases from V and 7 bases from J, with 16 bases between. CDR3 length: 15 residues. For the CDR3, the DNA is TGTGCCAGCAGCTTGTCACCCGGATGGGGCCAGCCCCAGCATTTT. Its protein product is CASSLSPGWGQPQHF.

The rearrangement uses TRBV20-1 and TRBJ1-6; possibly TRBD1 for D (5 bases). V was cut by 5 bases and J by 0 bases, with 17 bases left in between. The germline CDR1 and CDR2 sequences are DFQATT and SNEGSKA (reference sequence). This CDR3 has 17 residues. CDR3 in DNA: TGCAGTGCTGGGGGAATAACCCCAAGCTCCTATAATTCACCCCTCCACTTT. It encodes CSAGGITPSSYNSPLHF.

The chain has TRBV7-9 and TRBJ2-6; D unclear. The CDR3 extends over 16 amino acids. Germline CDR1 is SEHNR and CDR2 is FQNEAQ (reference sequence). Trimming left V 3 bases short and J 0 bases short, with 9 bases between. CDR3 region: CASSFPVSSGANVLTF. In nucleotides, the CDR3 is TGTGCCAGCAGCTTCCCTGTATCCTCTGGGGCCAACGTCCTGACTTTC.

The count of this clonotype is one. J is TRBJ2-1 and V is TRBV7-8; D might be TRBD2 (5 bases). The CDR3 loop spans 18 amino acids. CDR1 and CDR2 from the germline V gene are SGHVS and FQNEAQ. V was cut by 2 bases and J by 0 bases, with 17 bases left in between. DNA of the CDR3: TGTGCCAGCAGCTTATTGAGACCCCGCACTAGCTCCTACAATGAGCAGTTCTTC. Protein: CASSLLRPRTSSYNEQFF.

This clonotype was counted at least ten times. J is TRBJ2-3 and V is TRBV5-5; no definite D call. CDR1 is SGHKS, CDR2 YYEKEE, per germline (reference sequence). CDR3 length equals 12 residues. Deletions cut 4 bases from V and 6 bases from J, with 9 bases between. The CDR3 bases are TGTGCCAGCAGCAATGGTCACGATACGCAGTATTTT. Its translation is CASSNGHDTQYF.

The chain combines TRBV7-2 with TRBJ1-6; D is uncertain. CDR1 is SGHTA and CDR2 is FQGNSA in the germline V gene. The CDR3 extends over 15 amino acids. Trimming cost V 5 bases and J 1 base, with 9 bases left between them. The CDR3 DNA sequence: TGTGCCAGCAGCGGTCCGGGTTCCTATAATTCACCCCTCCACTTT. It translates to CASSGPGSYNSPLHF.

This rearrangement joins TRBV28 to TRBJ2-7, with 10 bases fitting TRBD1. CDR3 length equals 14 residues. Germline CDR1 and CDR2: MDHEN and SYDVKM. V shed 5 bases and J 5 bases; nucleotides not matched to a gene: 6. CDR3 amino acids: CASSTGTGVHEQYV. The CDR3 DNA sequence: TGTGCCAGCAGTACCGGGACAGGGGTCCACGAGCAGTACGTC.

The table lists this clonotype with a few counts. The V gene is TRBV6-1, the J gene TRBJ1-2, with D possibly TRBD1 on 5 matching bases. The CDR3 contains 13 residues. Germline V gene lookup returns CDR1 MNHNS and CDR2 SASEGT. The V gene lost 10 bases and the J gene lost 6 bases, with 18 bases spanning the gap. The CDR3 is CATPYQGANGYTF. DNA for the CDR3: TGTGCCACCCCCTATCAGGGTGCGAATGGCTACACCTTC.

This clonotype came up a few times. This rearrangement joins TRBV5-1 to TRBJ2-2, with D possibly matching TRBD1 (5 bases). This CDR3 comprises 15 residues. The germline V gene has CDR1 SGHRS and CDR2 YFSETQ. Between the trimmed V and J ends, which lost 0 bases and 1 base, there was a span of 7 bases. Here the CDR3 DNA reads TGCGCCAGCAGCTTGGTTGGACAGAACACCGGGGAGCTGTTTTTT. Amino acid sequence: CASSLVGQNTGELFF.

This chain joins TRBV20-1 and TRBJ2-3; D remains ambiguous. The CDR3 has 13 residues. V was clipped by 1 base and J by 5 bases, with 10 bases between them. Germline CDR1 is DFQATT and CDR2 is SNEGSKA (reference sequence). For the CDR3, the DNA is TGCAGTGCTAGAGGTGTGCTCGAAGATACGCAGTATTTT. This translates into CSARGVLEDTQYF.

This sequence joins TRBV3-1 and TRBJ2-3; a possible D gene is TRBD2 (5 bases). The CDR3 runs to 14 residues. V gave up 1 base and J gave up 0 bases, with 5 bases separating them. CDR1 is LGHDT and CDR2 is YNNKEL in the germline V gene (reference sequence). The CDR3 protein is CASSQAGSTDTQYF. For the CDR3, the DNA is TGTGCCAGCAGCCAAGCGGGAAGCACAGATACGCAGTATTTT.

This clonotype was found many times. This chain uses TRBV29-1 with TRBJ1-6, with D maybe TRBD1 (5 bases). CDR1 and CDR2 from the germline V gene are SQVTM and ANQGSEA. This CDR3 has 13 residues. V shed 5 bases and J shed 2 bases, with 7 bases lying between them. The CDR3 sequence is CSVRGAYNSPLHF. The DNA for the CDR3 is TGCAGCGTTCGGGGGGCCTATAATTCACCCCTCCACTTT. The whole variable domain, filled in from reference TRBV29-1 and TRBJ1-6, reads SAVISQKPSRDICQRGTSLTIQCQVDSQVTMMFWYRQQPGQSLTLIATANQGSEATYESGFVIDKFPISRPNLTFSTLTVSNMSPEDSSIYLCSVRGAYNSPLHFGNGTRLTVT.